This is a list of T cell receptor beta chains from one sample in a study of blood T cell repertoires in COVID-19. Clones were read by immunoSEQ multiplex PCR, and TCRdb kept only the in-frame ones, dropping some. This sample has approximately 260,000 clones; about 87% occur once, and the top ten carry 0.95% to 1.5%. Sequencing used PBMCs or T cells enriched from blood (not recorded which). All receptors derive from a woman in her thirties or forties with acute COVID-19. Each CDR3 is given with its conserved first and last residue. The order of the fields is CDR3 protein, CDR3 DNA, V gene, J gene, D gene, clone size. The D gene is left open where the match is weak. Where a row states a size, it is once, few, many or the class of an expanded clone; other rows omit it.

CDR3: CASSVGGVGGTEAFF; DNA: TGCGCCAGCAGCGTAGGGGGCGTCGGCGGTACTGAAGCTTTCTTT; V: TRBV5-1; J: TRBJ1-1; D: TRBD1; size: NA
CDR3: CASAKTSDRPNTGELFF; DNA: TGTGCCAGCGCAAAAACCTCGGACAGGCCCAACACCGGGGAGCTGTTTTTT; V: TRBV27; J: TRBJ2-2; D: TRBD1; size: NA
CDR3: CASSKGTGGNYEQYF; DNA: TGTGCCAGCTCAAAAGGGACAGGGGGAAATTACGAGCAATACTTC; V: TRBV18; J: TRBJ2-7; D: TRBD1; size: NA
CDR3: CASSQDSTGNQPQHF; DNA: TGTGCCAGCAGCCAAGATTCTACTGGCAATCAGCCCCAGCATTTT; V: TRBV3-1/TRBV3-2; J: TRBJ1-5; D: NA; size: NA
CDR3: CASGRGGGSGNTEAFF; DNA: TGTGCTAGTGGCCGCGGAGGAGGGTCTGGGAACACTGAAGCTTTCTTT; V: TRBV12-5; J: TRBJ1-1; D: NA; size: NA
CDR3: CASSPDRAATEAFF; DNA: TGTGCCAGCAGCCCGGACAGGGCTGCGACTGAAGCTTTCTTT; V: TRBV9; J: TRBJ1-1; D: TRBD1; size: NA
CDR3: CASSLLVRATEAFF; DNA: TGTGCCAGCAGTCTACTCGTCAGGGCCACTGAAGCTTTCTTT; V: TRBV28; J: TRBJ1-1; D: NA; size: NA
CDR3: CSATEDTNYNEQFF; DNA: TGCAGTGCTACTGAAGACACAAACTACAATGAGCAGTTCTTC; V: TRBV20-1; J: TRBJ2-1; D: NA; size: NA
CDR3: CASSPDRNAYNEQFF; DNA: TGCGCCAGCAGCCCCGACAGGAATGCCTACAATGAGCAGTTCTTC; V: TRBV10-1; J: TRBJ2-1; D: NA; size: NA
CDR3: CASSPFRGDTGELFF; DNA: TGTGCCAGCTCACCGTTTCGGGGGGACACCGGGGAGCTGTTTTTT; V: TRBV18; J: TRBJ2-2; D: TRBD2; size: many
CDR3: CASSERTYNEQFF; DNA: TGTGCCAGCAGTGAGCGCACCTACAATGAGCAGTTCTTC; V: TRBV28; J: TRBJ2-1; D: NA; size: NA
CDR3: CATSDSGLAGDTQYF; DNA: TGTGCCACCAGTGATTCGGGACTAGCGGGAGATACGCAGTATTTT; V: TRBV24-1; J: TRBJ2-3; D: TRBD2; size: NA
CDR3: CASSLKTGQPSEKLFF; DNA: TGTGCCAGCAGCCTAAAGACAGGCCAGCCTTCCGAAAAACTGTTTTTT; V: TRBV28; J: TRBJ1-4; D: NA; size: NA
CDR3: CASSQWLAGGSDTQYF; DNA: TGTGCCAGCAGCCAATGGTTAGCGGGAGGCTCTGATACGCAGTATTTT; V: TRBV7-2; J: TRBJ2-3; D: TRBD2; size: NA
CDR3: CASMDGQIHQETQYF; DNA: TGTGCCAGCATGGACGGACAGATCCACCAAGAGACCCAGTACTTC; V: TRBV7-9; J: TRBJ2-5; D: NA; size: NA
CDR3: CASSPPVGGYTF; DNA: TGTGCCAGCAGTCCACCCGTCGGGGGCTACACCTTC; V: TRBV12-3/TRBV12-4; J: TRBJ1-2; D: NA; size: once
CDR3: CASSLARSGDRTDTQYF; DNA: TGTGCCAGCAGCTTGGCTCGGTCAGGGGACCGCACAGATACGCAGTATTTT; V: TRBV5-4; J: TRBJ2-3; D: NA; size: once
CDR3: CASSPPGGSGRAYTGELFF; DNA: TGTGCCAGCAGTCCCCCAGGGGGTAGCGGGAGGGCCTACACCGGGGAGCTGTTTTTT; V: TRBV7-8; J: TRBJ2-2; D: TRBD2; size: NA
CDR3: CASSQEGQGLGYGYTF; DNA: TGTGCCAGCAGCCAAGAAGGACAGGGCTTGGGCTATGGCTACACCTTC; V: TRBV3-1/TRBV3-2; J: TRBJ1-2; D: TRBD1; size: NA
CDR3: CASSPNPGGAYEQYF; DNA: TGCGCCAGCAGCCCAAATCCCGGGGGGGCCTACGAGCAGTACTTC; V: TRBV5-1; J: TRBJ2-7; D: TRBD2; size: NA
CDR3: CASRPPGTVNTGELFF; DNA: TGTGCCAGCAGGCCTCCCGGGACAGTTAACACCGGGGAGCTGTTTTTT; V: TRBV11-2; J: TRBJ2-2; D: TRBD1; size: once
CDR3: CASSTSGYGYTF; DNA: TGCGCCAGCAGCACTTCAGGGTATGGCTACACCTTC; V: TRBV5-1; J: TRBJ1-2; D: NA; size: NA
CDR3: CASSLTQLAGAYEQYF; DNA: TGTGCCAGCAGCCTCACCCAGCTAGCGGGAGCCTACGAGCAGTACTTC; V: TRBV5-6; J: TRBJ2-7; D: TRBD2; size: NA
CDR3: CASSPGGTEAFF; DNA: TGCGCCAGCAGCCCCGGGGGCACTGAAGCTTTCTTT; V: TRBV5-1; J: TRBJ1-1; D: NA; size: NA
CDR3: CASSIEEGQDHSGANVLTF; DNA: TGTGCCAGTAGTATCGAGGAGGGACAGGACCACTCTGGGGCCAACGTCCTGACTTTC; V: TRBV19; J: TRBJ2-6; D: TRBD1; size: once
CDR3: CASSPTQGGTDTQYF; DNA: TGTGCCAGCAGCCCAACCCAGGGGGGCACAGATACGCAGTATTTT; V: TRBV7-3; J: TRBJ2-3; D: TRBD1; size: NA
CDR3: CASSQDKAGLLNNEQFF; DNA: TGCGCCAGCAGCCAAGATAAGGCGGGACTACTAAACAATGAGCAGTTCTTC; V: TRBV4-3; J: TRBJ2-1; D: TRBD2; size: NA
CDR3: CASSQVELNQPQHF; DNA: TGCGCCAGCAGCCAAGTGGAGTTAAATCAGCCCCAGCATTTT; V: TRBV4-1; J: TRBJ1-5; D: NA; size: NA
CDR3: CARGGYSSYNEQFF; DNA: TGTGCCCGGGGGGGGTACAGCTCCTACAATGAGCAGTTCTTC; V: TRBV2; J: TRBJ2-1; D: TRBD2; size: NA
CDR3: CASGLVGTGTPLWHF; DNA: NA; V: TRBV12-5; J: TRBJ1-5; D: NA; size: NA
CDR3: CASKLEGTDTQYF; DNA: TGTGCCAGCAAACTAGAGGGCACAGATACGCAGTATTTT; V: TRBV28; J: TRBJ2-3; D: NA; size: NA
CDR3: CASSSQTGPLGEQFF; DNA: TGTGCCAGCAGCAGCCAGACAGGACCCCTTGGTGAGCAGTTCTTC; V: TRBV3-1/TRBV3-2; J: TRBJ2-1; D: NA; size: NA
CDR3: CASSYLVGRDQAFF; DNA: TGTGCCAGCAGTTATCTGGTCGGGAGGGACCAAGCTTTCTTT; V: TRBV6-2/TRBV6-3; J: TRBJ1-1; D: NA; size: NA
CDR3: CASTQGAGWLGQPQHF; DNA: TGTGCCAGCACCCAAGGGGCAGGGTGGTTGGGTCAGCCCCAGCATTTT; V: TRBV2; J: TRBJ1-5; D: NA; size: NA
CDR3: CASSQRLAGQETQYF; DNA: TGCGCCAGCAGCCAACGACTAGCGGGACAAGAGACCCAGTACTTC; V: TRBV4-1; J: TRBJ2-5; D: TRBD2; size: NA
CDR3: CSVRSRGRERDTQYF; DNA: TGCAGCGTCCGATCCCGGGGGCGGGAGAGGGATACGCAGTATTTT; V: TRBV29-1; J: TRBJ2-3; D: NA; size: NA
CDR3: CASNSHLTHNEQFF; DNA: TGTGCCAGCAACAGCCATCTCACCCACAATGAGCAGTTCTTC; V: TRBV7-9; J: TRBJ2-1; D: NA; size: once
CDR3: CASSPRGQETQYF; DNA: TGTGCCAGCAGCCCCCGGGGTCAGGAGACCCAGTACTTC; V: TRBV7-2; J: TRBJ2-5; D: NA; size: NA
CDR3: CASSWDRGTEAFF; DNA: TGTGCCAGCAGTTGGGACAGGGGCACTGAAGCTTTCTTT; V: TRBV6-5; J: TRBJ1-1; D: TRBD1; size: NA
CDR3: CASSEGRVIEKLFF; DNA: TGCGCCAGCAGTGAGGGCAGGGTGATTGAAAAACTGTTTTTT; V: TRBV10-2; J: TRBJ1-4; D: NA; size: NA
CDR3: CASSLAGGTYEQYF; DNA: TGCGCCAGCAGCTTAGCTGGGGGGACCTACGAGCAGTACTTC; V: TRBV5-1; J: TRBJ2-7; D: NA; size: NA
CDR3: CASSLLTSGSNEQFF; DNA: TGTGCCAGCAGCTTACTCACTAGCGGGAGCAATGAGCAGTTCTTC; V: TRBV7-3; J: TRBJ2-1; D: TRBD2; size: NA
CDR3: CASSLSSYNEQFF; DNA: TGCGCCAGCAGCTTGTCCAGCTACAATGAGCAGTTCTTC; V: TRBV5-1; J: TRBJ2-1; D: NA; size: NA
CDR3: CASSYRSGLAGPTYEQYF; DNA: TGTGCCAGCAGTTACCGATCGGGACTAGCGGGACCCACCTACGAGCAGTACTTC; V: TRBV6-2/TRBV6-3; J: TRBJ2-7; D: TRBD2; size: NA
CDR3: CASSFDGVLNYGYTF; DNA: TGTGCCAGCAGTTTTGACGGAGTTCTTAACTATGGCTACACCTTC; V: TRBV6-5; J: TRBJ1-2; D: NA; size: NA
CDR3: CASSPQSDYGYTF; DNA: TGTGCCAGTAGTCCCCAATCAGACTATGGCTACACCTTC; V: TRBV19; J: TRBJ1-2; D: NA; size: NA
CDR3: CASSYSIGTPNEKLFF; DNA: TGTGCCAGCAGTTACTCAATCGGGACACCTAATGAAAAACTGTTTTTT; V: TRBV6-2/TRBV6-3; J: TRBJ1-4; D: NA; size: NA
CDR3: CAWSVAGEQFF; DNA: TGTGCCTGGAGTGTAGCGGGTGAGCAGTTCTTC; V: TRBV30; J: TRBJ2-1; D: NA; size: NA
CDR3: CASSLLRGPTNTEAFF; DNA: TGTGCCAGCAGCTTATTAAGGGGCCCGACGAACACTGAAGCTTTCTTT; V: TRBV11-2; J: TRBJ1-1; D: NA; size: NA
CDR3: CASSLDGQPYGYTF; DNA: TGCGCCAGCAGCTTGGATGGGCAGCCCTATGGCTACACCTTC; V: TRBV5-1; J: TRBJ1-2; D: NA; size: NA
CDR3: CASRRQGAQGTQYF; DNA: TGTGCCAGCAGGAGACAGGGGGCGCAGGGTACGCAGTATTTT; V: TRBV28; J: TRBJ2-3; D: TRBD1; size: NA
CDR3: CSASAPTGSASKTQYF; DNA: TGCAGTGCTAGTGCCCCGACAGGGTCGGCAAGTAAGACCCAGTACTTC; V: TRBV20-1; J: TRBJ2-5; D: TRBD1; size: NA
CDR3: CASSLRTGNTEAFF; DNA: TGTGCCAGCAGCTTACGGACAGGGAACACTGAAGCTTTCTTT; V: TRBV3-1/TRBV3-2; J: TRBJ1-1; D: TRBD1; size: NA
CDR3: CASSAGTSPSTDTQYF; DNA: TGCGCCAGCAGCGCAGGGACTAGCCCTAGCACAGATACGCAGTATTTT; V: TRBV5-1; J: TRBJ2-3; D: TRBD2; size: once
CDR3: CASSYSILGPPSNPVGYTF; DNA: TGTGCCAGCAGTTACTCTATTCTGGGGCCTCCATCGAACCCGGTGGGCTACACCTTC; V: TRBV6-2/TRBV6-3; J: TRBJ1-2; D: NA; size: NA
CDR3: CASMVRGDDEKLFF; DNA: TGTGCCAGTATGGTCAGGGGGGATGATGAAAAACTGTTTTTT; V: TRBV19; J: TRBJ1-4; D: TRBD1; size: NA
CDR3: CASSLGYRGAEAFF; DNA: TGTGCCAGCAGCTTAGGGTACAGGGGCGCTGAAGCTTTCTTT; V: TRBV7-2; J: TRBJ1-1; D: TRBD1; size: NA
CDR3: CASSYWGRSGNTIYF; DNA: TGTGCCAGCAGTTACTGGGGGCGATCTGGAAACACCATATATTTT; V: TRBV6-5; J: TRBJ1-3; D: NA; size: NA
CDR3: CATAPQRGSPLHF; DNA: TGTGCCACAGCACCCCAGCGGGGTTCACCCCTCCACTTT; V: TRBV12-3/TRBV12-4; J: TRBJ1-6; D: NA; size: NA
CDR3: CASSQETVMEATMGNQPQHF; DNA: TGCGCCAGCAGCCAAGAAACTGTAATGGAGGCGACGATGGGCAATCAGCCCCAGCATTTT; V: TRBV4-1; J: TRBJ1-5; D: NA; size: NA